Below are 8 T cell receptor beta chains sequenced from a single sample in a study of blood T cell repertoires in COVID-19. Here immunoSEQ multiplex PCR was the method, and the copy in TCRdb shows in-frame clones only, minus some. The sample shows under 200,000 clones, 84% of them seen only once. Sequencing used peripheral blood. All receptors derive from a man between 18 and 29 years old with active or convalescent COVID-19.

This clone was recorded a few times. V and J are TRBV6-2 or TRBV6-3 and TRBJ1-1; TRBD1 aligns across 9 bases. J lost 7 bases, V lost 4 bases, and 4 bases had no gene match. CDR1 and CDR2 from the germline V gene are MNHEY and SVGEGT. CDR3 length equals 13 residues. CDR3 amino acids: CASSFGTGLEAFF. Here the CDR3 DNA reads TGTGCCAGCAGTTTCGGGACAGGGCTTGAAGCTTTCTTT.

In this sample, this clone turned up a few times. The chain links TRBV9 to TRBJ2-1; 7 bases map to TRBD2. The CDR3 is 16 amino acids. J lost 1 base, V lost 3 bases, and 7 bases had no gene match. From germline, CDR1 is SGDLS and CDR2 YYNGEE. The CDR3 spells CASSDRLAVSYNEQFF. The DNA for the CDR3 is TGTGCCAGCAGCGACCGACTAGCCGTATCCTACAATGAGCAGTTCTTC.

The CDR3 loop is CASSPPSWEGGNQPQHF. CDR3 sequence (DNA): TGTGCCAGCTCACCACCATCTTGGGAGGGGGGCAATCAGCCCCAGCATTTT. The V and J genes are TRBV18 and TRBJ1-5; TRBD1 might be the D (6 bases). V shed 0 bases and J shed 2 bases, with 14 bases lying between them. CDR3 length: 17 amino acids. Per germline, CDR1 KGHSH and CDR2 LQKENI.

The V and J genes are TRBV9 and TRBJ1-1; D unclear. CDR3 length: 15 amino acids. CDR1 is SGDLS and CDR2 is YYNGEE in the germline V gene. The V end was cut by 0 bases, the J end by 6 bases, with 15 bases between. The chain's CDR3 is CASSVEGGFVAEAFF. In DNA form, the CDR3 reads TGTGCCAGCAGCGTAGAAGGAGGGTTCGTCGCTGAAGCTTTCTTT.

This sequence joins TRBV5-1 and TRBJ1-2, with no clear D. V was shortened by 0 bases and J by 4 bases, with 13 bases between the two germline ends. Per the germline V gene, CDR1 is SGHRS and CDR2 is YFSETQ. The CDR3 sequence is 15 residues long. The CDR3 DNA sequence: TGCGCCAGCAGCTTGGAATACAAGGGAGGCTATGGCTACACCTTC. It yields the protein CASSLEYKGGYGYTF. The variable domain in full, completed from reference TRBV5-1 and TRBJ1-2, reads KAGVTQTPRYLIKTRGQQVTLSCSPISGHRSVSWYQQTPGQGLQFLFEYFSETQRNKGNFPGRFSGRQFSNSRSEMNVSTLELGDSALYLCASSLEYKGGYGYTFGSGTRLTVV.

The chain combines TRBV19 with TRBJ2-7, with unresolved D. CDR3 length equals 13 residues. V dropped 4 bases and J dropped 1 base, with 8 bases sitting between them. Germline V CDR1 and CDR2: LNHDA, SQIVND (reference sequence). CDR3 nucleotides: TGTGCCAGTAGTAATGGCCGATCCTACGAGCAGTACTTC. Encoded protein: CASSNGRSYEQYF.

With regard to this clone: A read error may produce the germline difference seen at one junction end. The chain is built from TRBV7-3 and TRBJ2-5, with 9 bases fitting TRBD2. The V gene's germline CDR1 is SGHTA and CDR2 FQGTGA. The CDR3 extends over 14 amino acids. CDR3 region: CASSLTTSGTLLHF. In DNA form, the CDR3 reads TGTGCCAGCAGCTTGACGACTAGCGGAACACTACTTCACTTC.

The count of this clone is one. This sequence joins TRBV5-1 and TRBJ2-3, with 8 bases identical to TRBD2. V dropped 6 bases and J dropped 5; count of bases not matched to a gene: 11. Germline CDR1 SGHRS, CDR2 YFSETQ. The CDR3 extends over 15 amino acids. For the CDR3, the DNA is TGCGCCAGCACCGATGGGGCGGGAGGTGGAGATACGCAGTATTTT. It codes for CASTDGAGGGDTQYF.